The entry below describes one T cell receptor (beta chain). This clonotype has more than one count but fewer than ten. This receptor's antigen is unknown. Per-base quality was not reported, and no clone a single base away is much larger than it. Library preparation employed RT-PCR. The sample was run on an Illumina HiSeq 2500. TCRdb itself trimmed the public reads at Q25 with fastp, ran MiXCR and retained productive beta chains. Each CDR3 protein appears once, grouped with its most common genes and DNA. The sample data list around 750,000 distinct CDR3 sequences, and 21% of these were observed just once. The ten top clones hold 10% to 13% of the sample. The sample comes from a study of response to subunit inactivated influenza vaccine listed by TCRdb under 2018. For the study in its entirety: Deep quantitative T cell receptor repertoire profiling was used in the study to track responses to a trivalent subunit inactivated influenza vaccine.

The CDR3 runs 15 amino acids, cysteine and phenylalanine included. Kept here is only the CDR3 DNA, which spans 45 bases and is read in frame from base 1. Trimming takes 3 bases from V and 5 bases from J, and the germline ends sit 16 bases apart. CDR1 and CDR2 were assigned from the germline V gene (reference sequence) as SSHAT and FNYEAQ. Results and caveats for the whole study, not just this receptor: The authors proposed that each seasonal influenza vaccination may bring in only a limited number of new T cells.

The sequence derives from a man aged 45-65 years who received an inactivated influenza vaccine. Donor details come from another sample of the same person, matched by shared clones. Source: PBMCs from blood, taken about 5 days after vaccination. This receptor chain uses TRBV7-7 and TRBJ2-5; D gene: possibly TRBD1, on 6 matching bases. Here is the DNA: TGTGCCAGCAGCTTTTCATGGGTGAGGGGGGAGACCCAGTACTTC. Translated, this gives CASSFSWVRGETQYF.